Listed below are T cell receptor beta chains from one sample, sequenced in a study of T cell clonotyping in hematopoietic cell transplantation. Assay used: immunoSEQ multiplex PCR; TCRdb lists only in-frame clones, some missing. The sample carries just over 1,500 clones, approximately 82% recorded once. Sample: PBMCs, taken 30 days after allogeneic stem cell transplant. Source of these receptors: a male patient younger than 45 who had an allogeneic stem cell transplant, so T cells may come from the graft donor. Some clones in this sample may be carry-over from other donors' samples. CDR3s include the opening cysteine and the closing phenylalanine or tryptophan. A D gene is named only where the DNA matches it firmly. Not every row has a clone size; where given, it reads once, few, many or a size class.

v_gene	j_gene	abundance	d_gene	CDR3nt	CDR3aa
TRBV10-3	TRBJ2-5	NA	NA	TGTGCCATCAGTGAGTCTCGGGTGGGGGAGACCCAGTACTTC	CAISESRVGETQYF
TRBV7-2	TRBJ2-3	few	NA	TGTGCCAGCAGCTTCAGGGCGGCTCCAACCCTCACAGATACGCAGTATTTT	CASSFRAAPTLTDTQYF
TRBV29-1	TRBJ1-2	once	NA	TGCAGCGTTGCCGGATCTAACTATGGCTACACCTTC	CSVAGSNYGYTF
TRBV19	TRBJ1-2	NA	NA	TGTGCCAGTAGTCCCTACTTGATGGATGGCTACACCTTC	CASSPYLMDGYTF
TRBV5-1	TRBJ2-1	NA	NA	TGCGCCAGCAGCTTAGGGGTCTCCTACAATGAGCAGTTCTTC	CASSLGVSYNEQFF
TRBV29-1	TRBJ1-2	NA	NA	TGCAGCGTTCACAGGGAATCCTCGTATGGCTACACCTTC	CSVHRESSYGYTF
TRBV7-9	TRBJ1-5	NA	NA	TGTGCCAGCAGCTTAGGTACCCAGCCCCAGCATTTT	CASSLGTQPQHF
TRBV4-2	TRBJ2-2	once	TRBD2	TGTGCCAGCAGCTCACCCCCCAGCGGGGGGGCCGGGGAGCTGTTTTTT	CASSSPPSGGAGELFF
TRBV7-9	TRBJ1-2	NA	NA	TGTGCCAGCAGCTTCACGACAGGTGTCTATGGCTACACCTTC	CASSFTTGVYGYTF
TRBV5-4	TRBJ2-7	few	TRBD1	TGTGCCAGCAGCTCCCCCGGACAGGGCTACTACGAGCAGTACTTC	CASSSPGQGYYEQYF
TRBV4-1	TRBJ2-1	NA	NA	TGCGCCAGCAGCCAAGATATCTCGGGGCGGAATGAGCAGTTCTTC	CASSQDISGRNEQFF
TRBV2	TRBJ2-7	NA	NA	TGTGCCAGCAGTGAAAGAGGTTCACTCTCCCACTACGAGCAGTACTTC	CASSERGSLSHYEQYF
TRBV5-1	TRBJ2-3	NA	TRBD1	TGCGCCAGCAGGACCCAGGGGGCTGGGGATACGCAGTATTTT	CASRTQGAGDTQYF
TRBV19	TRBJ2-3	NA	TRBD1	TGTGCCAGTAGTGGACAGGGGGCCAGCACAGATACGCAGTATTTT	CASSGQGASTDTQYF
TRBV7-2	TRBJ1-2	once	NA	TGTGCCAGCAGCCCCCGGACAGATGGCTACACCTTC	CASSPRTDGYTF
TRBV7-3	TRBJ2-7	few	TRBD2	TGTGCCAGCAGCTTAGACGCGGGAGGGCCAAACGAGCAGTACTTC	CASSLDAGGPNEQYF
TRBV5-8	TRBJ2-7	NA	TRBD1	TGTGCCAGCAGCTTGGGACAGGGGAGCTCCTACGAGCAGTACTTC	CASSLGQGSSYEQYF
TRBV2	TRBJ1-6	NA	NA	TGTGCCAGCAGTCGGTTAGGGGTAAATTCACCCCTCCACTTT	CASSRLGVNSPLHF
TRBV4-3	TRBJ2-3	NA	NA	TGCGCCAGCAGCCAAGGAAGGGTCGACGCCCTAGATACGCAGTATTTT	CASSQGRVDALDTQYF
TRBV28	TRBJ1-2	NA	TRBD1	TGTGCCAGCAGTCGTCCCGGGACAGGATCCTATGGCTACACCTTC	CASSRPGTGSYGYTF
TRBV6-5	TRBJ2-3	few	TRBD2	TGTGCCAGCAGAGTTCTAGCGGGGGGCACAGATACGCAGTATTTT	CASRVLAGGTDTQYF
TRBV7-2	TRBJ2-1	NA	TRBD2	TGTGCCAGCAACACATACCCGGGGGGACTAGCGGGACCGGGGGAGTTCTTC	CASNTYPGGLAGPGEFF
TRBV29-1	TRBJ2-5	NA	NA	TGCAGCGTTGAATTAGACAGGCCCAGCCAAGAGACCCAGTACTTC	CSVELDRPSQETQYF
TRBV19	TRBJ2-7	NA	NA	TGTGCCAGTAGCCCGGACCGACCCTACGAGCAGTACTTC	CASSPDRPYEQYF
TRBV19	TRBJ2-1	once	TRBD2	TGTGCCAGTAGCACTTCGGGCGGGAGGTACAATGAGCAGTTCTTC	CASSTSGGRYNEQFF
TRBV4-3	TRBJ2-2	NA	NA	TGCGCCAGCAGCCCGGACCCTGCTTCGGAGCTGTTTTTT	CASSPDPASELFF
TRBV6-6	TRBJ1-4	once	NA	TGTGCCAGCACCGTCTCGCGGGATGAAAAACTGTTTTTT	CASTVSRDEKLFF
TRBV19	TRBJ2-5	NA	NA	TGTGCCAGTAGTACCGGAGTCAAGGGGAACCAAGAGACCCAGTACTTC	CASSTGVKGNQETQYF
TRBV6-1	TRBJ2-3	NA	NA	TGTGCCAGCATTAAACAGGGTAGCACAGATACGCAGTATTTT	CASIKQGSTDTQYF
TRBV9	TRBJ1-1	NA	TRBD1	TGTGCCAGCAGCTATAGTCAGGGGGAAGCTGAAGCTTTCTTT	CASSYSQGEAEAFF
TRBV5-4	TRBJ2-7	NA	TRBD2	TGTGCCAGCAGCTTGGAACTAGCGGGAGCCTTCTACGAGCAGTACTTC	CASSLELAGAFYEQYF
TRBV14	TRBJ1-3	NA	TRBD1	TGTGCCAGCAGAAGGGGGACAGGCACTGGAAACACCATATATTTT	CASRRGTGTGNTIYF
TRBV4-2	TRBJ2-2	NA	TRBD2	TGTGCCAGCAGCTCCCCGCCAGCGGGAGGCGCCGGGGAGCTGTTTTTT	CASSSPPAGGAGELFF
TRBV9	TRBJ2-3	NA	NA	TGTGCCAGCAGCGTAGGGGGGTCTGCAGATACGCAGTATTTT	CASSVGGSADTQYF
TRBV4-2	TRBJ1-1	NA	NA	TGTGCCAGCAGCCAAGACCACCGGAGGAACACTGAAGCTTTCTTT	CASSQDHRRNTEAFF
TRBV6-1	TRBJ2-1	once	TRBD2	TGTGCCAGCAGAGGACTAGACCTCTACAATGAGCAGTTCTTC	CASRGLDLYNEQFF
TRBV29-1	TRBJ1-1	NA	NA	TGCAGCGTTGTGACAGCGAACACTGAAGCTTTCTTT	CSVVTANTEAFF
TRBV7-6	TRBJ2-7	once	NA	TGTGCCAGCAGCTTAGCAGGGACATACGAGCAGTACTTC	CASSLAGTYEQYF
TRBV7-8	TRBJ2-7	NA	TRBD1	TGTGCCAGCAGCGGCGACAGGGGATACGAGCAGTACTTC	CASSGDRGYEQYF
TRBV30	TRBJ1-1	NA	NA	TGTGCCTGGAGCGCTCTACAAGAAGCTTTCTTT	CAWSALQEAFF
TRBV5-6	TRBJ2-7	NA	NA	TGTGCCAGCAGCCTCCGGGACATCTCCTACGAGCAGTACTTC	CASSLRDISYEQYF
TRBV5-4	TRBJ2-5	NA	NA	TGTGCCAGCAGCTTGGAGTATCCCGTCTCTAGGACCCAGTACTTC	CASSLEYPVSRTQYF
TRBV19	TRBJ2-5	NA	NA	TGTGCCAGTAGTATCCAACCCCAAGAGACCCAGTACTTC	CASSIQPQETQYF
TRBV19	TRBJ1-1	NA	TRBD1	TGTGCCAGTAGTATTAAGGGGGCCGAAGCTTTCTTT	CASSIKGAEAFF
TRBV18	TRBJ1-1	NA	NA	TGTGCCAGCGCAAGGGGGGGGAACACTGAAGCTTTCTTT	CASARGGNTEAFF
TRBV5-3	TRBJ2-7	NA	TRBD2	TGTGCCAGAAGCCTCGGGGGGGCGTACGAGCAGTACTTC	CARSLGGAYEQYF
TRBV19	TRBJ1-2	NA	NA	TGTGCCAGTAATTCGCTTCTCGAACTATCCTATGGCTACACCTTC	CASNSLLELSYGYTF
TRBV4-3	TRBJ1-2	NA	NA	TGCGCCAGCAGCCAAGATAGGGCAAAAGGTGGCTACACCTTC	CASSQDRAKGGYTF
TRBV25-1	TRBJ1-1	NA	NA	TGTGCCAGCAGGGCAGGACAGAACACTGAAGCTTTCTTT	CASRAGQNTEAFF
TRBV5-8	TRBJ2-2	NA	NA	TGTGCCAGCAGCTCCGCAGGGGTTCCCGGGGAGCTGTTTTTT	CASSSAGVPGELFF
TRBV11-2	TRBJ2-5	NA	TRBD2	TGTGCCAGCAGCTTAAGGACCTGGACTAGCGGGGTGGAGACCCAGTACTTC	CASSLRTWTSGVETQYF
TRBV20-1	TRBJ1-1	NA	NA	TGCAGTGCTTATCCAGGGGTTGAAGCTTTCTTT	CSAYPGVEAFF
TRBV29-1	TRBJ1-2	NA	NA	TGCAGCGTTGAGGAGGCCTACACCTTC	CSVEEAYTF
TRBV5-4	TRBJ2-7	NA	NA	TGTGCCAGCAGCTTGTATGGGGACGAGCAGTACTTC	CASSLYGDEQYF
TRBV2	TRBJ1-5	NA	NA	TGTGCCAGCAGTGAAGCCCAAAGCAATCAGCCCCAGCATTTT	CASSEAQSNQPQHF
TRBV9	TRBJ2-7	NA	NA	TGTGCCAGCAGCGTAGGCCAGGGGGAGGGTGAGCAGTACTTC	CASSVGQGEGEQYF
TRBV28	TRBJ2-1	NA	NA	TGTGCCAGCAGTTTACCCGGACCCCAGAGGAATGAGCAGTTCTTC	CASSLPGPQRNEQFF
TRBV4-3	TRBJ2-6	NA	NA	TGCGCCAGCAGCCAAGATTTCGTCTCTGGGGCCAACGTCCTGACTTTC	CASSQDFVSGANVLTF
TRBV11-1	TRBJ2-5	NA	NA	TGTGCCAGCAGCACCCCCCCAGGGCCGGGGAAGACCCAGTACTTC	CASSTPPGPGKTQYF
TRBV6-6	TRBJ1-5	few	NA	TGTGCCAGCAGCCACTCCCCGGGTGGTCAGCCCCAGCATTTT	CASSHSPGGQPQHF